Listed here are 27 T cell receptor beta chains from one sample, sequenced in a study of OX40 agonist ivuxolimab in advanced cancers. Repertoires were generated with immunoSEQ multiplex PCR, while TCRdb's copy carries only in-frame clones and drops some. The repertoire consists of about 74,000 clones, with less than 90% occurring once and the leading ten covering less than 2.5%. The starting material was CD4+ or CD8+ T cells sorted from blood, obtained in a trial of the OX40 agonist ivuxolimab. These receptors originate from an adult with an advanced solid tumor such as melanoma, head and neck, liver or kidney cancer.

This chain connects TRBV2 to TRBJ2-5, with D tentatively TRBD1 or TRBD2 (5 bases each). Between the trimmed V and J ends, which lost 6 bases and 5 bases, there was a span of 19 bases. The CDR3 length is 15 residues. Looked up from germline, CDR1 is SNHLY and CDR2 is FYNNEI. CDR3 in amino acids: CASRSRDLGVETQYF. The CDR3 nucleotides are TGTGCCAGCAGAAGCCGGGACCTCGGCGTGGAGACCCAGTACTTC.

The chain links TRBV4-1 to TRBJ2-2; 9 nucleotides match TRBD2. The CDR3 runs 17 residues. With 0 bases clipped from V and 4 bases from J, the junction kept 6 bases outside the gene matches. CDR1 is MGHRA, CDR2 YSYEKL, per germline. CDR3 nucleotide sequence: TGCGCCAGCAGCCAAGAGCGGGGGGGGCCGCCCACCGGGGAGCTGTTTTTT. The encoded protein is CASSQERGGPPTGELFF.

The CDR3: CAWSVQGEANEKLFF. The CDR3 DNA is TGTGCCTGGAGTGTACAGGGGGAGGCTAATGAAAAACTGTTTTTT. The rearrangement links TRBV30 to TRBJ1-4; TRBD1 matches 8 bases. Germline lookup yields CDR1 GTSNPN and CDR2 SVGIG (reference sequence). The V gene end was trimmed by 0 bases and the J gene end by 3 bases; junction bases not matched to a gene: 3. The CDR3 sequence is 15 residues long.

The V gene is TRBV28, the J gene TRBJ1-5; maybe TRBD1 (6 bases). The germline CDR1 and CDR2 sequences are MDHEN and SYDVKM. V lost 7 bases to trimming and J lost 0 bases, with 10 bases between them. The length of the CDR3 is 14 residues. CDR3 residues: CASNRGNSNQPQHF. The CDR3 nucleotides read TGTGCCAGCAATAGGGGGAATAGCAATCAGCCCCAGCATTTT.

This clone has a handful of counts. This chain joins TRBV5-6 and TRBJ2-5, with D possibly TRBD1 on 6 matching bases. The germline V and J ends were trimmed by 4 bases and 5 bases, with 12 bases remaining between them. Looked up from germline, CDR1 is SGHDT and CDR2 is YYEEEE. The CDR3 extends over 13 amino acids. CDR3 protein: CASSPVQGETQYF. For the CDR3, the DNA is TGTGCCAGCAGCCCGGTCCAGGGGGAGACCCAGTACTTC.

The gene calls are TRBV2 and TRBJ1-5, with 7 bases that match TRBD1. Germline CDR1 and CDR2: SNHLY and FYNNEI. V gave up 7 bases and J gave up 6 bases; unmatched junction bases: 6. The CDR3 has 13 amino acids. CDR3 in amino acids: CASTRQGLQPQHF. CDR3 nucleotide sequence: TGTGCCAGCACCAGACAGGGTCTTCAGCCCCAGCATTTT.

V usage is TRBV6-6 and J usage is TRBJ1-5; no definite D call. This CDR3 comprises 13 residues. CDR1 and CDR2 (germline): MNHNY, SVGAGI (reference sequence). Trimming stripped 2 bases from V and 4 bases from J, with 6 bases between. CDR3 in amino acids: CASSYRSNQPQHF. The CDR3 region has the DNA TGTGCCAGCAGTTACCGAAGTAATCAGCCCCAGCATTTT.

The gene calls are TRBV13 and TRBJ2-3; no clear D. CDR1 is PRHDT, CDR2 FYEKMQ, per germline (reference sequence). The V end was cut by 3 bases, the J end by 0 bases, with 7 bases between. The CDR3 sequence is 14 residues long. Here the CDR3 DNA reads TGTGCCAGCAGCTTCAGGTCTAGCACAGATACGCAGTATTTT. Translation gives CASSFRSSTDTQYF.

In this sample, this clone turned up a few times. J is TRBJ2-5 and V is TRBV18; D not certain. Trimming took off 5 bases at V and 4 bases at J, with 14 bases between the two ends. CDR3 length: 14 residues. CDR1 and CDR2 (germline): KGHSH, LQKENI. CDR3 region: CASSYRPSAETQYF. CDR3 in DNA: TGTGCCAGCTCATACCGCCCCTCCGCAGAGACCCAGTACTTC.

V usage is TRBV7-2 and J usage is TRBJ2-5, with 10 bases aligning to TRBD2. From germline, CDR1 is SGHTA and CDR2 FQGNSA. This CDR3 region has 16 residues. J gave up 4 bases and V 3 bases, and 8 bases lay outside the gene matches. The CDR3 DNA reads TGTGCCAGCAGCTTGAGGGCTAGCGGGAGTACAGAGACCCAGTACTTC. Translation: CASSLRASGSTETQYF.

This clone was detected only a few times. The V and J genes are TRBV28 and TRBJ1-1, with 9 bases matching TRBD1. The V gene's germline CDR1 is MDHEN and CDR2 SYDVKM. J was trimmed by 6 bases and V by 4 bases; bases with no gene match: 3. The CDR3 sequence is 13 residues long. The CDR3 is CASSWTGAPEAFF. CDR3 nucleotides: TGTGCCAGCAGTTGGACAGGGGCGCCTGAAGCTTTCTTT.

The CDR3 DNA sequence: TGCGCCAGCAGCTTAGGCAGGGGTGAAAAACTGTTTTTT. Protein product: CASSLGRGEKLFF. This chain connects TRBV5-1 to TRBJ1-4; D is perhaps TRBD1 (6 bases). V was clipped by 2 bases and J by 7 bases, with 9 bases between them. CDR3 length: 13 residues. Per germline, CDR1 SGHRS and CDR2 YFSETQ. The variable domain in full, with the rest retrieved from reference TRBV5-1 and TRBJ1-4, is KAGVTQTPRYLIKTRGQQVTLSCSPISGHRSVSWYQQTPGQGLQFLFEYFSETQRNKGNFPGRFSGRQFSNSRSEMNVSTLELGDSALYLCASSLGRGEKLFFGSGTQLSVL.

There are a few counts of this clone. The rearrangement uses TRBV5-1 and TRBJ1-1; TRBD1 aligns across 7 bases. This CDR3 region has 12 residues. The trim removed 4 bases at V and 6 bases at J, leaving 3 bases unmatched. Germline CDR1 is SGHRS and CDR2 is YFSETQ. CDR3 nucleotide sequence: TGCGCCAGCAGCCACGACAGGGCTGAAGCTTTCTTT. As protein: CASSHDRAEAFF.

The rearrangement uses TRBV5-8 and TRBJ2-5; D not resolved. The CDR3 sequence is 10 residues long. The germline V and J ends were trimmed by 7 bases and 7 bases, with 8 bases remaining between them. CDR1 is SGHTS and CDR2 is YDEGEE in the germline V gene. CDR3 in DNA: TGTGCCAGCGCCCAGAGGACCCAGTACTTC. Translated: CASAQRTQYF.

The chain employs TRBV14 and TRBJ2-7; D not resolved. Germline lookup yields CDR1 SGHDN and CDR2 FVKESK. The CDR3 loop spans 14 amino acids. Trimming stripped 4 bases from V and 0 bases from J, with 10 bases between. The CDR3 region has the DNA TGTGCCAGCAGCCCAGTCTGGAGCTCCTACGAGCAGTACTTC. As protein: CASSPVWSSYEQYF.

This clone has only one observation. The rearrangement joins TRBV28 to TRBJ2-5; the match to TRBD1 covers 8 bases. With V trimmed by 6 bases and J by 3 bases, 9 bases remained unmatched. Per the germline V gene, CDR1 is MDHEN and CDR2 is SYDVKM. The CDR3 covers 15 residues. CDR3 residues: CASSPTGTGEETQYF. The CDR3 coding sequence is TGTGCCAGCAGCCCCACCGGGACAGGAGAAGAGACCCAGTACTTC.

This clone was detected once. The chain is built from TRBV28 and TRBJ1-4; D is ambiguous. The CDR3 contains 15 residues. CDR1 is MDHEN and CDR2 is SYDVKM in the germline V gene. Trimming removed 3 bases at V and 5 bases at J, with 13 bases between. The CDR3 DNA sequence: TGTGCCAGCAGTTTTACGGAACCCTCGAATGAAAAACTGTTTTTT. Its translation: CASSFTEPSNEKLFF. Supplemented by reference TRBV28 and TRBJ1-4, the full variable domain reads DVKVTQSSRYLVKRTGEKVFLECVQDMDHENMFWYRQDPGLGLRLIYFSYDVKMKEKGDIPEGYSVSREKKERFSLILESASTNQTSMYLCASSFTEPSNEKLFFGSGTQLSVL.

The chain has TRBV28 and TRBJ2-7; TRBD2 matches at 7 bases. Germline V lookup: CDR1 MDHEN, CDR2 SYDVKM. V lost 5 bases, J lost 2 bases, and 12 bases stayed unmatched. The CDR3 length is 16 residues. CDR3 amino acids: CASSQLSGTDPYEQYF. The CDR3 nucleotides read TGTGCCAGCAGTCAACTCAGCGGGACGGATCCCTACGAGCAGTACTTC.

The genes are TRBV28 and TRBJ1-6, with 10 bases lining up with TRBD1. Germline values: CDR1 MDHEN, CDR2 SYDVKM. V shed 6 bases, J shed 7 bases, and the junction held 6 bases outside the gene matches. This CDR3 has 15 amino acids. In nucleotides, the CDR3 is TGTGCCAGCAGCATCCCGGGACAGGGGAATTCACCCCTCCACTTT. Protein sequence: CASSIPGQGNSPLHF. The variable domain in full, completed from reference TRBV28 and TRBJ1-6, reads DVKVTQSSRYLVKRTGEKVFLECVQDMDHENMFWYRQDPGLGLRLIYFSYDVKMKEKGDIPEGYSVSREKKERFSLILESASTNQTSMYLCASSIPGQGNSPLHFGNGTRLTVT.

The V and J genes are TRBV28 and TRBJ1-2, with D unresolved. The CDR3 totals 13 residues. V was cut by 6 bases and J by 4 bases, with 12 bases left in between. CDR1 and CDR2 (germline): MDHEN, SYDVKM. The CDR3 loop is CASSFYSRYGYTF. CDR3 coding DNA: TGTGCCAGCAGCTTCTATTCGCGCTATGGCTACACCTTC.

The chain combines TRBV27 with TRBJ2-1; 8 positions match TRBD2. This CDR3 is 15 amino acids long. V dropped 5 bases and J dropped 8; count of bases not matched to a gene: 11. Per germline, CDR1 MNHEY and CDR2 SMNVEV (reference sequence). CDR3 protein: CASSGRSGRMDEQFF. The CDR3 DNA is TGTGCCAGCAGTGGTCGAAGCGGGAGAATGGATGAGCAGTTCTTC.

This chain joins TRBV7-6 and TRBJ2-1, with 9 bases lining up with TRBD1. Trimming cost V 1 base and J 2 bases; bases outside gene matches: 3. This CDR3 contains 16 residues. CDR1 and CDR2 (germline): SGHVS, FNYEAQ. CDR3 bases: TGTGCCAGCAGCTTAGGGGGGACAGGGACCTACAATGAGCAGTTCTTC. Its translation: CASSLGGTGTYNEQFF. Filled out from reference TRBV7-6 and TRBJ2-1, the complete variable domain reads GAGVSQSPRYKVTKRGQDVALRCDPISGHVSLYWYRQALGQGPEFLTYFNYEAQQDKSGLPNDRFSAERPEGSISTLTIQRTEQRDSAMYRCASSLGGTGTYNEQFFGPGTRLTVL.

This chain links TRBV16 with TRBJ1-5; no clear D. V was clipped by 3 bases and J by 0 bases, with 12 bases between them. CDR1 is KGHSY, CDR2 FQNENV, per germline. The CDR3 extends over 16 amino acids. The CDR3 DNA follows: TGTGCCAGCAGCCAGGGGAGGGCTGCTAGCAATCAGCCCCAGCATTTT. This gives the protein CASSQGRAASNQPQHF.

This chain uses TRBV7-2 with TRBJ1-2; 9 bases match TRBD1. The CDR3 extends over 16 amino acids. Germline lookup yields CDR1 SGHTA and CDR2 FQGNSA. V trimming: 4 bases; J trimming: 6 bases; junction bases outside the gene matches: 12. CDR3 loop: CASSSQFPGQGNGYTF. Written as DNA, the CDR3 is TGTGCCAGCAGCTCTCAATTTCCGGGACAGGGTAATGGCTACACCTTC.

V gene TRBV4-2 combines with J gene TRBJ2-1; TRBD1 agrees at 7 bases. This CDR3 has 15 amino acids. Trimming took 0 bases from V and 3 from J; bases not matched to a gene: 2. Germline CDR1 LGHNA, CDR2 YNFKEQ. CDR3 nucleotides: TGTGCCAGCAGCCAAGAAGGGGACAGCTACAATGAGCAGTTCTTC. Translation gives CASSQEGDSYNEQFF.

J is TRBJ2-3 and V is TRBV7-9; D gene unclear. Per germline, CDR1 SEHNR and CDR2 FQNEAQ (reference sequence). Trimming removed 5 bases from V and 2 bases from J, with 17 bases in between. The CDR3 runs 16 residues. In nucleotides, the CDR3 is TGTGCCAGCAGCCCCCCCCGGAAAGGGAACACAGATACGCAGTATTTT. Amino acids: CASSPPRKGNTDTQYF.

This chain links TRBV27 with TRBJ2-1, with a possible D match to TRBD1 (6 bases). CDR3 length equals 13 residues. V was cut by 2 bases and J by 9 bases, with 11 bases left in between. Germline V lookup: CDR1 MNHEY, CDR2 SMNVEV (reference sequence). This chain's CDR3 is CASSLVGGFEQFF. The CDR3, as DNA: TGTGCCAGCAGTTTAGTAGGGGGATTTGAGCAGTTCTTC.